Following are 5 T cell receptor beta chains from one sample sequenced in a study of cytomegalovirus exposure and HLA in healthy donors. Vbeta (60) and Jbeta (13) primers were used in the PCR. Clones were read by immunoSEQ multiplex PCR, and TCRdb kept only the in-frame ones, dropping some. The sample carries approximately 150,000 clones, approximately 80% recorded once. The sample was PBMCs. These receptor sequences come from a man aged 35 to 55 in good health and CMV-seropositive.

In this sample, this clone turned up a few times. The V and J genes are TRBV5-4 and TRBJ1-2; possibly TRBD1 for D (6 bases). Deletions cut 7 bases from V and 4 bases from J, with 14 bases between. The germline gives CDR1 SGHNT, CDR2 YYREEE (reference sequence). The length of the CDR3 is 13 residues. CDR3 amino acids: CASSPQGPYGYTF. Here the CDR3 DNA reads TGTGCCAGCTCGCCCCAGGGGCCCTATGGCTACACCTTC.

This clone appeared once. This chain links TRBV5-1 with TRBJ2-7; D remains unclear. The CDR3 runs to 15 residues. Germline CDR1 and CDR2: SGHRS and YFSETQ. V lost 0 bases and J lost 0, with 10 bases in between. In DNA, the CDR3 is TGCGCCAGCAGCTTGGCCGGAGCGAGCTCCTACGAGCAGTACTTC. The encoded protein is CASSLAGASSYEQYF. The variable domain in full, completed from reference TRBV5-1 and TRBJ2-7, reads KAGVTQTPRYLIKTRGQQVTLSCSPISGHRSVSWYQQTPGQGLQFLFEYFSETQRNKGNFPGRFSGRQFSNSRSEMNVSTLELGDSALYLCASSLAGASSYEQYFGPGTRLTVT.

The V and J genes are TRBV7-9 and TRBJ1-1; D unclear. Trimming cost V 1 base and J 1 base, with 10 bases left between them. This CDR3 comprises 15 residues. Looked up from germline, CDR1 is SEHNR and CDR2 is FQNEAQ (reference sequence). Here the CDR3 DNA reads TGTGCCAGCAGCTTAGTTAGGGAGGAGAACACTGAAGCTTTCTTT. It encodes CASSLVREENTEAFF. The whole variable domain, remainder taken from reference TRBV7-9 and TRBJ1-1, is DTGVSQNPRHKITKRGQNVTFRCDPISEHNRLYWYRQTLGQGPEFLTYFQNEAQLEKSRLLSDRFSAERPKGSFSTLEIQRTEQGDSAMYLCASSLVREENTEAFFGQGTRLTVV.

The chain links TRBV27 to TRBJ2-4; no clear D gene. Trimming shortened V by 7 bases and J by 3 bases, and 13 bases separated the two germline ends. Germline V gives CDR1 MNHEY, CDR2 SMNVEV (reference sequence). This CDR3 has 14 amino acids. CDR3: CASKVLGSKNIQYF. The CDR3 nucleotides read TGTGCCAGCAAAGTATTGGGCAGCAAAAACATTCAGTACTTC.

V usage is TRBV5-4 and J usage is TRBJ2-1; 12 nucleotides agree with TRBD2. Germline V gives CDR1 SGHNT, CDR2 YYREEE (reference sequence). This CDR3 spans 16 amino acids. Unmatched junction bases numbered 6, after V lost 0 bases and J lost 8 bases. CDR3 sequence reads: CASSLGGTSGFDEQFF. The CDR3 region has the DNA TGTGCCAGCAGCTTGGGGGGGACTAGCGGGTTCGATGAGCAGTTCTTC.